This T cell receptor beta chain was recovered during a study of tumor-infiltrating lymphocytes in oesophageal squamous cell carcinoma. About this clonotype: No conserved phenylalanine or tryptophan ends this CDR3, so it is likely a read error. The limits of the CDR3 on the DNA are not certain, so only TCRdb's listed CDR3 is given.

TCRdb reanalysed the PCR reads using MiXCR and keeps one entry per CDR3 protein. Of about 13,000 distinct CDR3 sequences in the sample, roughly half were seen once. The sample taken for sequencing was blood. The TCR comes from a female donor with esophageal squamous cell carcinoma.

The CDR3 loop is CASSLGRGQGAFYGYTFGS. The J gene is TRBJ2-7, the V gene TRBV5-1; the DNA was not used to check the table's D call, TRBD1. Inclusive of both ends, the CDR3 amounts to 19 amino acids. CDR1 is SGHRS and CDR2 is YFSETQ in the germline V gene.